The clone carrying this T cell receptor (beta chain) was recorded a few times. What it recognizes is unknown. TCRdb re-analysed the RT-PCR reads in MiXCR, keeping a single row per CDR3 protein. The repertoire consists of approximately 520,000 distinct CDR3 sequences, with around 25% occurring once and the leading ten covering under 2.5%. This sample stems from a study of response to subunit inactivated influenza vaccine. Findings and caveats of the study: A suggestion made by the authors is that each seasonal influenza vaccination recruits few new T cells.

The sequences come from CD4+ T cells sorted from PBMCs, collected less than 6 days after vaccination. This clonotype originated in a man aged 50 or older who received an inactivated influenza vaccine.

The CDR3 sequence is CASSLVAGPRSGTQYF. The CDR3 coding sequence is TGTGCCAGCAGCTTAGTGGCGGGCCCCCGATCTGGGACCCAGTACTTC. The rearrangement links TRBV7-9 to TRBJ2-5, with TRBD2 as a possible D gene (5 bases). From germline, CDR1 is SEHNR and CDR2 FQNEAQ (reference sequence). The V end was cut by 1 base, the J end by 7 bases, with 19 bases between. This CDR3 is built from 16 residues. Combining the CDR3 with reference TRBV7-9 and TRBJ2-5 gives the whole variable domain DTGVSQNPRHKITKRGQNVTFRCDPISEHNRLYWYRQTLGQGPEFLTYFQNEAQLEKSRLLSDRFSAERPKGSFSTLEIQRTEQGDSAMYLCASSLVAGPRSGTQYFGPGTRLLVL.